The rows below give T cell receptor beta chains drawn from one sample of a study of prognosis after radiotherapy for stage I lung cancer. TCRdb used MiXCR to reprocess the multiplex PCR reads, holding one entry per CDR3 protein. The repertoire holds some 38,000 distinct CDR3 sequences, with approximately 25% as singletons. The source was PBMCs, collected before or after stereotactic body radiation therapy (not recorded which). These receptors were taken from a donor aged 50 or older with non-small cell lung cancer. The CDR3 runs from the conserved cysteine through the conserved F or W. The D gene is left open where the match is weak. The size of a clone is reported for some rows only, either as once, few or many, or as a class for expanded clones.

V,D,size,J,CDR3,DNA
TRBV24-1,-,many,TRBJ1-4,CATSDQPEVANEKLFF,TGTGCCACCAGTGACCAGCCGGAAGTTGCTAATGAAAAACTGTTTTTT
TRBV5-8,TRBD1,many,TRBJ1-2,CASSPLTGGGYTF,TGTGCCAGCAGCCCTCTAACAGGGGGAGGCTACACCTTC
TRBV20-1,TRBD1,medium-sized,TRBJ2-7,CSASQTGVEQYF,TGCAGTGCTAGTCAGACAGGGGTCGAGCAGTACTTC
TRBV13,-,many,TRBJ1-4,CASSLSPNEKLFF,TGTGCCAGCAGCTTATCCCCAAATGAAAAACTGTTTTTT
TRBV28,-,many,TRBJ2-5,CASSTYTSAQETQYF,TGTGCCAGCAGTACGTACACTAGTGCTCAAGAGACCCAGTACTTC
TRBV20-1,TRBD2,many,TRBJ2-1,CSARTSGGAPNEQFF,TGCAGTGCTAGAACTAGCGGGGGGGCCCCCAATGAGCAGTTCTTC
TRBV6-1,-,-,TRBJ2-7,CARCLFQGYEQYF,TGTGCCAGATGCTTATTTCAGGGGTACGAGCAGTACTTC
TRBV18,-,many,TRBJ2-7,CASSPSRVEQYF,TGTGCCAGCTCACCATCCCGGGTCGAGCAGTACTTC
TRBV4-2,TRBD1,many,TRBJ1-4,CASSQAQGAPNEKLFF,TGTGCCAGCAGCCAGGCTCAGGGGGCGCCAAATGAAAAACTGTTTTTT
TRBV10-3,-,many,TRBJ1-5,CAISANTRGGNQPQHF,TGTGCCATCAGTGCGAACACACGAGGAGGCAATCAGCCCCAGCATTTT
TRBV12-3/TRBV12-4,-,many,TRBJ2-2,CASSFGGGATGELFF,TGTGCCAGCAGTTTCGGCGGGGGCGCTACCGGGGAGCTGTTTTTT
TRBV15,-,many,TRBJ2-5,CATGLNQETQYF,TGTGCCACTGGACTCAACCAAGAGACCCAGTACTTC